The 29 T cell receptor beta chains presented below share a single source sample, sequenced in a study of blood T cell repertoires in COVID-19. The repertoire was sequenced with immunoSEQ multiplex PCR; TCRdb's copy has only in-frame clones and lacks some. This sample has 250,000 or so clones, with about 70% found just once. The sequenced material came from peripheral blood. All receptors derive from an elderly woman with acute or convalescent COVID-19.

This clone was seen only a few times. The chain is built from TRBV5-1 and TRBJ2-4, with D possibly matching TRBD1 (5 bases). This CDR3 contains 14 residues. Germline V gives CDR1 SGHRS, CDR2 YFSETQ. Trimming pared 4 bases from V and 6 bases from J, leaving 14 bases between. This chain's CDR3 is CASSPHQDRNIQYF. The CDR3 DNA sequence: TGCGCCAGCAGCCCCCACCAAGACAGAAACATTCAGTACTTC.

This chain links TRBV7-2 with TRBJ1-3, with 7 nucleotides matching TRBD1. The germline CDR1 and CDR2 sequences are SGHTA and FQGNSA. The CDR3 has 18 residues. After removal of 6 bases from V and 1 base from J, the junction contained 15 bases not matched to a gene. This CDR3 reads CASSRTGGGIRSGNTIYF. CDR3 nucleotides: TGTGCCAGCAGTAGGACAGGTGGAGGTATTAGGTCTGGAAACACCATATATTTT. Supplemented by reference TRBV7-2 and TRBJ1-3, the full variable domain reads GAGVSQSPSNKVTEKGKDVELRCDPISGHTALYWYRQSLGQGLEFLIYFQGNSAPDKSGLPSDRFSAERTGGSVSTLTIQRTQQEDSAVYLCASSRTGGGIRSGNTIYFGEGSWLTVV.

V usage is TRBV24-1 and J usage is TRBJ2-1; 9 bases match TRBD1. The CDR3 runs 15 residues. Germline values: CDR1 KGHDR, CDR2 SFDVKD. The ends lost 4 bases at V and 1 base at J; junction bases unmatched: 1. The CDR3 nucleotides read TGTGCCACCAGTGAGGGACAGGGTTCCTACAATGAGCAGTTCTTC. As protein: CATSEGQGSYNEQFF.

This CDR3 is CASSPQTGRAFF. In DNA, the CDR3 is TGCGCCAGCAGCCCTCAGACGGGTAGGGCTTTCTTT. The chain carries TRBV5-1 and TRBJ1-1; D gene uncertain. V lost 4 bases and J lost 11, with 15 bases in between. CDR1 is SGHRS, CDR2 YFSETQ, per germline. This CDR3 spans 12 amino acids.

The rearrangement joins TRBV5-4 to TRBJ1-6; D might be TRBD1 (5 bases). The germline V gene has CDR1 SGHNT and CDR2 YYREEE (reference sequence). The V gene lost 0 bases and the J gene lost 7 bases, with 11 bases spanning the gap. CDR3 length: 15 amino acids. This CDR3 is CASSLGQGKNSPLHF. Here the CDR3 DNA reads TGTGCCAGCAGCTTGGGGCAGGGAAAAAATTCACCCCTCCACTTT.

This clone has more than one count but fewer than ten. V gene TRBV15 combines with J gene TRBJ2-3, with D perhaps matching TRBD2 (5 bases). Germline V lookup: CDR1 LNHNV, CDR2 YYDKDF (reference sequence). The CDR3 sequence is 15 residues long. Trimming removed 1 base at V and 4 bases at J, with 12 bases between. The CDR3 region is CATSRGGSGADTQYF. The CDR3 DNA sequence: TGTGCCACCAGCAGAGGGGGTTCCGGGGCAGATACGCAGTATTTT. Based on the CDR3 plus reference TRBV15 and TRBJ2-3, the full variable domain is DAMVIQNPRYQVTQFGKPVTLSCSQTLNHNVMYWYQQKSSQAPKLLFHYYDKDFNNEADTPDNFQSRRPNTSFCFLDIRSPGLGDTAMYLCATSRGGSGADTQYFGPGTRLTVL.

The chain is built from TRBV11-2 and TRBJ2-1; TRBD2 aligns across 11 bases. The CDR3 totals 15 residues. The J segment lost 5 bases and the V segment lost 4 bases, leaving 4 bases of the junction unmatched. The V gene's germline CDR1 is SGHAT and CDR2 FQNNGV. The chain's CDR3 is CASSSPGLADNEQFF. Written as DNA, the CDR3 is TGTGCCAGCAGCTCACCGGGACTAGCGGACAATGAGCAGTTCTTC.

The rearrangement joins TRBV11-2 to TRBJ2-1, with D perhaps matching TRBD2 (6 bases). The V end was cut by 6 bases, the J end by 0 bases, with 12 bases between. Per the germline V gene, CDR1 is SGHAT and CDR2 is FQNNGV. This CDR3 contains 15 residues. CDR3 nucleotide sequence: TGTGCCAGCAGTTCCGGGAGTCTCTCCTACAATGAGCAGTTCTTC. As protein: CASSSGSLSYNEQFF.

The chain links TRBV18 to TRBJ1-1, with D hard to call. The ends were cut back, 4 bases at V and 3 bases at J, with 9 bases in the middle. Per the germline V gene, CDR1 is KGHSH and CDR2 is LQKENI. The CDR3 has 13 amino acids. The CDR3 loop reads CASSLSGDTEAFF. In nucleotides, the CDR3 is TGTGCCAGCTCACTTTCCGGGGACACTGAAGCTTTCTTT.

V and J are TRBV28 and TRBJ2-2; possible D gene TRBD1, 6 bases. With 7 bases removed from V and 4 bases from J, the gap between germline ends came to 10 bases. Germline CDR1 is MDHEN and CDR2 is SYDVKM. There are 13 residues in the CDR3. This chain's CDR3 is CASTPGVTGELFF. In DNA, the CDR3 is TGTGCCAGCACCCCAGGGGTCACCGGGGAGCTGTTTTTT.

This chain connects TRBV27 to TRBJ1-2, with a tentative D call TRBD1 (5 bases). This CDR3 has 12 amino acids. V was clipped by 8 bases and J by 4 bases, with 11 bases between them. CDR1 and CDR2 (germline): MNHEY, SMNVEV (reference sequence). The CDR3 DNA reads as TGTGCCAGCGGAGACAGCCTCTATGGCTACACCTTC. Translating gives CASGDSLYGYTF.

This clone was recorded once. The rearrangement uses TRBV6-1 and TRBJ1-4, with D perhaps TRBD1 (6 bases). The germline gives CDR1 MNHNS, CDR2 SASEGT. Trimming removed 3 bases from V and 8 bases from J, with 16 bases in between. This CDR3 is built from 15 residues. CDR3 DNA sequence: TGTGCCAGCAGTGATCAGGGGCGGCTACAAGAAAAACTGTTTTTT. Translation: CASSDQGRLQEKLFF.

CDR3 in DNA: TGTGCCTGGAGTGCAGACTCTGGAAACACCATATATTTT. Its protein product is CAWSADSGNTIYF. The V gene is TRBV30, the J gene TRBJ1-3; D not resolved. The CDR3 runs 13 residues. Per the germline V gene, CDR1 is GTSNPN and CDR2 is SVGIG (reference sequence). V lost 1 base and J 0 bases, leaving 4 bases between the germline ends.

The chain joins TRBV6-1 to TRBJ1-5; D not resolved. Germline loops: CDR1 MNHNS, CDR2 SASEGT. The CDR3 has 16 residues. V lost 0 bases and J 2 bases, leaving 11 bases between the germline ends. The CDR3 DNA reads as TGTGCCAGCAGTGAAGCGCGGTGGGTGGGCAATCAGCCCCAGCATTTT. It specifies CASSEARWVGNQPQHF.

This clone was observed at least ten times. The CDR3 DNA reads TGTGCCAGCAGTGTCCAGGGAGGGGCTGAGCAGTTCTTC. Residues: CASSVQGGAEQFF. The rearrangement uses TRBV2 and TRBJ2-1; TRBD2 matches at 7 bases. The V gene's germline CDR1 is SNHLY and CDR2 FYNNEI. The CDR3 is made up of 13 amino acids. V lost 4 bases to trimming and J lost 9 bases; unmatched junction nucleotides: 6.

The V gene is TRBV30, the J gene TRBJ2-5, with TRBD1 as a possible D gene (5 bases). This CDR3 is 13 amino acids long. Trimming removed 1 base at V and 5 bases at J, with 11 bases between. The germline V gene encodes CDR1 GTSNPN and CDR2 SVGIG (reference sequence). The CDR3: CAWSARARETQYF. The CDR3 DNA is TGTGCCTGGAGTGCCAGGGCCAGGGAGACCCAGTACTTC.

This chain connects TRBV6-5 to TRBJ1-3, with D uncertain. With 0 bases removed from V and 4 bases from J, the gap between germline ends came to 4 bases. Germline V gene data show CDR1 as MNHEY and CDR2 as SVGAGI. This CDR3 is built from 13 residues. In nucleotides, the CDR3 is TGTGCCAGCAGTTACTCCGGGGGAAACACCATATATTTT. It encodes CASSYSGGNTIYF.

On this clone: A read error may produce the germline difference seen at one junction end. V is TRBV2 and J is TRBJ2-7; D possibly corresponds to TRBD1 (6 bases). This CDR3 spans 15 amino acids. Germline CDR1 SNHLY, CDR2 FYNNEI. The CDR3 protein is CASSVRQVGPYAQYF. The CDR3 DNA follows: TGTGCCAGCAGTGTCAGACAGGTTGGTCCCTACGCGCAGTACTTC.

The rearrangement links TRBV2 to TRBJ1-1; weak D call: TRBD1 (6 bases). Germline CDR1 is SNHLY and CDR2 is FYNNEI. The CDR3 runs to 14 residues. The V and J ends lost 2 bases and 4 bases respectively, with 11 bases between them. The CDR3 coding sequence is TGTGCCAGCAGTGAACAGGCAGGGGTCACTGAAGCTTTCTTT. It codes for CASSEQAGVTEAFF.

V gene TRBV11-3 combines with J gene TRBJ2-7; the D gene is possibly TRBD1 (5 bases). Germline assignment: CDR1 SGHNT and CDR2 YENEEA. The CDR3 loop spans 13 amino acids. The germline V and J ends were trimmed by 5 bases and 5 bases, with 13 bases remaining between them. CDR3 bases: TGTGCCAGCAGCCTGGACCAGGGAAACGAGCAGTACTTC. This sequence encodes CASSLDQGNEQYF.

The CDR3 DNA follows: TGTGCCAGTAGTATGGTACACAGACCCATCACAGATACGCAGTATTTT. This gives the protein CASSMVHRPITDTQYF. The J gene is TRBJ2-3, the V gene TRBV19; D not certain. The CDR3 is 16 residues long. The germline V gene has CDR1 LNHDA and CDR2 SQIVND (reference sequence). Deletions cut 3 bases from V and 2 bases from J, with 15 bases between.

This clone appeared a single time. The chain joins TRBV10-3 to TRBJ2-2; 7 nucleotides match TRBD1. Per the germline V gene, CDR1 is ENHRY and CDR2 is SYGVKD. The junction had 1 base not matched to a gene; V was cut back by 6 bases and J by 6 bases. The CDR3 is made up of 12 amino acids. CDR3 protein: CAIRGQPGELFF. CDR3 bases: TGTGCCATCAGGGGACAGCCCGGGGAGCTGTTTTTT.

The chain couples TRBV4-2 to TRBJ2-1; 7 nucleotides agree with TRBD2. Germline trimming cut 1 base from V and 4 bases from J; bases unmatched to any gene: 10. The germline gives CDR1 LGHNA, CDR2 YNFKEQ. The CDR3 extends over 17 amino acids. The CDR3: CASSQVFAGAGYNEQFF. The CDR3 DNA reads TGTGCCAGCAGCCAAGTATTCGCGGGAGCTGGGTACAATGAGCAGTTCTTC.

The chain's CDR3 is CASSLGTPAGGNTIYF. The CDR3 bases are TGCGCCAGCAGCTTGGGAACCCCCGCGGGGGGAAACACCATATATTTT. This chain links TRBV5-1 with TRBJ1-3, with D unclear. Germline V lookup: CDR1 SGHRS, CDR2 YFSETQ. Trimming pared 0 bases from V and 4 bases from J, leaving 14 bases between. CDR3 length: 16 residues. Combining the CDR3 with reference TRBV5-1 and TRBJ1-3 gives the whole variable domain KAGVTQTPRYLIKTRGQQVTLSCSPISGHRSVSWYQQTPGQGLQFLFEYFSETQRNKGNFPGRFSGRQFSNSRSEMNVSTLELGDSALYLCASSLGTPAGGNTIYFGEGSWLTVV.

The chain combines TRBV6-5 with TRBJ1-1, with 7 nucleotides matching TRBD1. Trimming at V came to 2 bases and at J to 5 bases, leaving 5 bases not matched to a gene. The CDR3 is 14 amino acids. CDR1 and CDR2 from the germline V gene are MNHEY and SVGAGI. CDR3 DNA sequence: TGTGCCAGCAGTTACGAGGGGGCTGTGACTGAAGCTTTCTTT. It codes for CASSYEGAVTEAFF.

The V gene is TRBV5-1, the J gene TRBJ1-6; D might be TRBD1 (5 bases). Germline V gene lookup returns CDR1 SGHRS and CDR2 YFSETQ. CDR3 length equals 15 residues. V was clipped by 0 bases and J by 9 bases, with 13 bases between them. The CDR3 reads CASSLAADTASPLHF. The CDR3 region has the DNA TGCGCCAGCAGCTTGGCCGCGGACACGGCTTCACCCCTCCACTTT.

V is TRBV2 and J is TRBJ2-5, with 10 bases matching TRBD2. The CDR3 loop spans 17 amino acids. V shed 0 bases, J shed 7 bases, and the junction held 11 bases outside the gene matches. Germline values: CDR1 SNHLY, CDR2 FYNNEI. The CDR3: CASSEASGGAHPGTQYF. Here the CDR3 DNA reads TGTGCCAGCAGTGAAGCCAGCGGGGGGGCCCACCCAGGGACCCAGTACTTC.

The DNA for the CDR3 is TGTGCCAGCAGGGGGACTAGCGGGAGGGCCGAGCAGTACTTC. This codes for CASRGTSGRAEQYF. The chain has TRBV2 and TRBJ2-7; 16 nucleotides align to TRBD2. After removal of 6 bases from V and 6 bases from J, the junction contained 2 bases not matched to a gene. CDR3 length: 14 amino acids. Germline assignment: CDR1 SNHLY and CDR2 FYNNEI.

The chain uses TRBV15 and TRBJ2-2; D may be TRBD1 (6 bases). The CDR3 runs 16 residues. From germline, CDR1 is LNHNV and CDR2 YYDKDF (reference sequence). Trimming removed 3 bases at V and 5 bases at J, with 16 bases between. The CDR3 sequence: CATSRAQGSRTGELFF. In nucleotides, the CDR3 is TGTGCCACCAGCAGGGCCCAGGGGTCAAGAACCGGGGAGCTGTTTTTT.